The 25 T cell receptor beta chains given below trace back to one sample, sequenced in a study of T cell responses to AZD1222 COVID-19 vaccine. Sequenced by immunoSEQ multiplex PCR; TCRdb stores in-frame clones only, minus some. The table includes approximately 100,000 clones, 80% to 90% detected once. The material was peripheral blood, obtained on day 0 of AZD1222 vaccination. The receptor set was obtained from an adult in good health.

The CDR3 protein is CASSLAGPPQHF. CDR3 in DNA: TGTGCCAGCAGCTTAGCAGGGCCGCCCCAGCATTTT. The chain combines TRBV7-2 with TRBJ1-5; D call uncertain. Germline V gene lookup returns CDR1 SGHTA and CDR2 FQGNSA. CDR3 length equals 12 residues. Trimming stripped 0 bases from V and 9 bases from J, with 6 bases between.

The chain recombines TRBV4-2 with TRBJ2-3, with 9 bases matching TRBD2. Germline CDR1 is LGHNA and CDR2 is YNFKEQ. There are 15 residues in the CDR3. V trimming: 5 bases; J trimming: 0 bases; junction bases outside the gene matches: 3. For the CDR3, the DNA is TGTGCCAGCAGCTATCTAGCGGGGAGCACAGATACGCAGTATTTT. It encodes CASSYLAGSTDTQYF.

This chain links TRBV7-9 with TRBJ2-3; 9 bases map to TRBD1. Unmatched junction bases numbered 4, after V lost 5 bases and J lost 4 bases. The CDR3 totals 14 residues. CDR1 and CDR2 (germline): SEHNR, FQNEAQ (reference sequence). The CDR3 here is CASSDTGGADTQYF. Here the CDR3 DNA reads TGTGCCAGCAGCGACACAGGGGGCGCAGATACGCAGTATTTT. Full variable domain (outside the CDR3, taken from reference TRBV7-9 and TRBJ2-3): DTGVSQNPRHKITKRGQNVTFRCDPISEHNRLYWYRQTLGQGPEFLTYFQNEAQLEKSRLLSDRFSAERPKGSFSTLEIQRTEQGDSAMYLCASSDTGGADTQYFGPGTRLTVL.

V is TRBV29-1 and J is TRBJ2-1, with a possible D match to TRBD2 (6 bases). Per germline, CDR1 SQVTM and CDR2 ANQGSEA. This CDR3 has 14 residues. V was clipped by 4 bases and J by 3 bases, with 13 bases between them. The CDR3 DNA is TGCAGCGTTGCCGCGGGGCTCAGCTACAATGAGCAGTTCTTC. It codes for CSVAAGLSYNEQFF.

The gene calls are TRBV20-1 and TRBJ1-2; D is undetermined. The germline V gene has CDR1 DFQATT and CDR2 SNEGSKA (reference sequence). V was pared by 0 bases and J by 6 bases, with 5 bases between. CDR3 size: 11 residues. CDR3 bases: TGCAGTGCTAGAGATTGGGATGGCTACACCTTC. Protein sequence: CSARDWDGYTF.

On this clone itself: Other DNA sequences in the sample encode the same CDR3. The CDR3 reads CASSLGRNYGYTF. CDR3 bases: TGTGCCAGCAGTTTGGGTCGTAACTATGGCTACACCTTC. V is TRBV27 and J is TRBJ1-2, with D unresolved. CDR3 size: 13 residues. V lost 3 bases to trimming and J lost 1 base, with 6 bases between them. In germline, CDR1 is MNHEY, CDR2 SMNVEV (reference sequence).

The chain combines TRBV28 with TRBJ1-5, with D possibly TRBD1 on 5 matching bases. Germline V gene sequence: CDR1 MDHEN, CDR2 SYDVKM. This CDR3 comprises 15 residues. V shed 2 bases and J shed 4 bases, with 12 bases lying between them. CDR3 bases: TGTGCCAGCAGTTTAAAAGGGGCCTTTAATCAGCCCCAGCATTTT. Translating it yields CASSLKGAFNQPQHF.

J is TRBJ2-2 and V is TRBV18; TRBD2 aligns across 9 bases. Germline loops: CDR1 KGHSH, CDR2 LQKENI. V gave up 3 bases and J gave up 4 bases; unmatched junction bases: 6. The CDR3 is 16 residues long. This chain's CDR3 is CASSPPGLASTGELFF. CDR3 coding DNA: TGTGCCAGCTCACCCCCGGGACTAGCAAGCACCGGGGAGCTGTTTTTT.

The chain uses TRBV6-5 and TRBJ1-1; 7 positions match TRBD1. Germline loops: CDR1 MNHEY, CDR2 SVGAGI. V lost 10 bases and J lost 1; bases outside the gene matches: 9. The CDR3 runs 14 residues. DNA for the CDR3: TGTGCCACCCGACAGGGAGAAACGAACACTGAAGCTTTCTTT. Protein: CATRQGETNTEAFF.

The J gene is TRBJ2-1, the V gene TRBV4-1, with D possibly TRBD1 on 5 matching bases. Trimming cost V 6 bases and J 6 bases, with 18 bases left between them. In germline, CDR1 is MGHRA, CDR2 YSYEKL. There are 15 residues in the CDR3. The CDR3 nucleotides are TGCGCCAGCAGACCAGGGTTCCAGAACTCCAATGAGCAGTTCTTC. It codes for CASRPGFQNSNEQFF.

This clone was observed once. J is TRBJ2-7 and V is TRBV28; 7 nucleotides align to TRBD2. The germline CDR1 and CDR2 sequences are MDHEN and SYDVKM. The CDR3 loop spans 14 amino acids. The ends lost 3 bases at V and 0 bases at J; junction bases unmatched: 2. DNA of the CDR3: TGTGCCAGCAGTTTCTCGGGGGGCTCCTACGAGCAGTACTTC. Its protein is CASSFSGGSYEQYF.

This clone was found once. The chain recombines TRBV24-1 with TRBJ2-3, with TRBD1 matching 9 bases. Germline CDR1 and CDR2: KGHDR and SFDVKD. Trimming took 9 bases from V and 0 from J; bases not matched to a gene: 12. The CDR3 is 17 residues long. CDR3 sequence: CATAGTGRSASTDTQYF. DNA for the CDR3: TGTGCCACCGCCGGGACAGGGCGCTCTGCTAGCACAGATACGCAGTATTTT.

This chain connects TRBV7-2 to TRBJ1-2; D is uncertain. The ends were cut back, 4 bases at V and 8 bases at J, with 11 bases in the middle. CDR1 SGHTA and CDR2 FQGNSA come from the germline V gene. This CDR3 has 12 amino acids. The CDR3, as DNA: TGTGCCAGCAGCTACGGGGTATGGGGCTACACCTTC. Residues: CASSYGVWGYTF.

CDR3 nucleotides: TGCGCCAGCAGCCAAGGAAACAGGAGAGGGAGGCCTAACACTGAAGCTTTCTTT. It yields the protein CASSQGNRRGRPNTEAFF. V usage is TRBV4-1 and J usage is TRBJ1-1, with TRBD1 as a possible D gene (5 bases). The germline V gene encodes CDR1 MGHRA and CDR2 YSYEKL. The ends were cut back, 1 base at V and 2 bases at J, with 20 bases in the middle. The CDR3 has 18 amino acids.

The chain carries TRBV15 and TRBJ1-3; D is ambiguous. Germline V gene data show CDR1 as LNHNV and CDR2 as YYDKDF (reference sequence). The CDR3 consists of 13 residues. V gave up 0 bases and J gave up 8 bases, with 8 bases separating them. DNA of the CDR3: TGTGCCACCAGCAGAGATGGCGGGGACACCATATATTTT. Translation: CATSRDGGDTIYF.

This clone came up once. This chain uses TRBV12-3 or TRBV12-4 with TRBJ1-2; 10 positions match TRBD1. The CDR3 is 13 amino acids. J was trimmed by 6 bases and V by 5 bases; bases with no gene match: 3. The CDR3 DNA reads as TGTGCCAGCAGTCCCGGGACAGGGGATGGCTACACCTTC. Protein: CASSPGTGDGYTF.

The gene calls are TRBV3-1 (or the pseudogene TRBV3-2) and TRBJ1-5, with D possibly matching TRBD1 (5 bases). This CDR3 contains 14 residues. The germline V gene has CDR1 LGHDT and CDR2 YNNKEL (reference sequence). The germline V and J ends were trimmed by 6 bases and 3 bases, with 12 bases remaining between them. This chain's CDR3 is CASRRRGDNQPQHF. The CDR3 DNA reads TGTGCCAGCAGGCGAAGGGGAGACAATCAGCCCCAGCATTTT.

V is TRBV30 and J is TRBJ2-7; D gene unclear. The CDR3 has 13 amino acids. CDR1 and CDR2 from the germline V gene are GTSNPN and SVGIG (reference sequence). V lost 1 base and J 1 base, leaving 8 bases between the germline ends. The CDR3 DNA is TGTGCCTGGAGTGCTCCGGGTTCCTACGAGCAGTACTTC. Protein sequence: CAWSAPGSYEQYF.

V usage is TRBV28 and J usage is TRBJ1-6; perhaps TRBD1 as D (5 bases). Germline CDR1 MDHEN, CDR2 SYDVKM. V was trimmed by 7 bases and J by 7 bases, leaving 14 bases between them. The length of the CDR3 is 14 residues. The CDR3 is CASIPGRRNSPLHF. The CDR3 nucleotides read TGTGCCAGCATACCGGGACGGAGGAATTCACCCCTCCACTTT.

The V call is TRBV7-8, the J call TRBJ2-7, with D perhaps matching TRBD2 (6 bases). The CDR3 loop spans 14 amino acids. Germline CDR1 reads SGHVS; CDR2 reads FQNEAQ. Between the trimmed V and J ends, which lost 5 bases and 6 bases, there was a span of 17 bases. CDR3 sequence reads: CASSPRPPGSEQYF. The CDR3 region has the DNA TGTGCCAGCAGCCCGAGGCCCCCCGGGAGCGAGCAGTACTTC.

CDR3 protein: CASSGRGQGENQPQHF. Here the CDR3 DNA reads TGTGCCAGCAGCGGACGGGGACAGGGCGAAAATCAGCCCCAGCATTTT. The chain links TRBV21-1 to TRBJ1-5; TRBD1 is taken as the D call from the table, unchecked against the DNA. TRBV21-1 is a pseudogene locus. The CDR3 length is 16 residues.

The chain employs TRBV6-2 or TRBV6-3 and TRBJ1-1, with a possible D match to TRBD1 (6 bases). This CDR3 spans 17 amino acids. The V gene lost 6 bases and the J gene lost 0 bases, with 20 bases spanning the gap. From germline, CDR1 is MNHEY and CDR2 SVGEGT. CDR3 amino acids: CASSLRQATLMNTEAFF. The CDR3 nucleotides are TGTGCCAGCAGCCTCAGACAGGCAACTCTCATGAACACTGAAGCTTTCTTT.

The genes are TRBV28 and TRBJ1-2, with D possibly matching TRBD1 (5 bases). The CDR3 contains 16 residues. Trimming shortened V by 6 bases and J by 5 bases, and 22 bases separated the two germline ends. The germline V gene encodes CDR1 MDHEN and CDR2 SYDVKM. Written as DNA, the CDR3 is TGTGCCAGCAGAATTCCCGGGACCGAGTTAGTGTATGGCTACACCTTC. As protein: CASRIPGTELVYGYTF.

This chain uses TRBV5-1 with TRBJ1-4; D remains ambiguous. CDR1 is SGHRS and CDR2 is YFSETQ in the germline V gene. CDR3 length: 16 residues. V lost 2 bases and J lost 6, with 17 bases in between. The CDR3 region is CASSLYAKSRDEKLFF. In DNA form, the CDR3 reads TGCGCCAGCAGCTTATACGCCAAGTCCCGGGATGAAAAACTGTTTTTT.

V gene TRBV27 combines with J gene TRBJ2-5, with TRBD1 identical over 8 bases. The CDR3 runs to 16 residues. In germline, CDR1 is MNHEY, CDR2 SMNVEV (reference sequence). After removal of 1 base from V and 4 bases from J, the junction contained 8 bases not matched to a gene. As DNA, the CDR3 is TGTGCCAGCAGTTTATGGCAGGGGGCCGCGGGAGAGACCCAGTACTTC. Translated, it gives CASSLWQGAAGETQYF.